This entry concerns a single T cell receptor beta chain. This clonotype was observed a few times. Its antigen specificity is not known. Base qualities are missing; no much larger clone stands one base away. According to the study, the label for this sample's treatment or condition signals: live attenuated yellow fever vaccine strain. At each blood-draw timepoint, two biological replicates of bulk PBMCs were collected. PBMCs were isolated from peripheral blood using a standard Ficoll-Paque protocol. RNA was extracted with TriZol from bulk PBMCs, CD4 and CD8 fractions, and dextramer-positive and dextramer-negative fractions. V ends up 3 bases short and J 0 bases short, with an unmatched junction base count of 16. As encoded in the germline V gene, CDR1 is MNHNS while CDR2 is SASEGT. The CDR3 sequence holds 19 residues, the cysteine and phenylalanine included. Of all the DNA, just the CDR3 is kept, 57 bases in frame from base 1.

The reads were generated on an Illumina NovaSeq 6000. Synthesis of TCR cDNA relied on 5'RACE template switching, a step that introduced a universal primer site along with unique molecular identifiers. Priming of cDNA synthesis was performed from both the TCR alpha and TCR beta constant segments. Library amplification used two PCR steps, and the second PCR step added sample barcodes and sequencing adapters. Libraries were sequenced on Illumina HiSeq 2500 (2x100 bp) or NovaSeq (2x150 bp). As for how the authors treated the data: MIGEC was used to demultiplex reads and collapse the reads into UMI consensus sequences, and MiXCR was used for V(D)J alignment. Using edgeR on replicate PBMC samples, clonotypes were called vaccine-responding if FDR was below 0.01 and the log2 fold change was above 5 up to day 15. Each bulk clonotype was labeled CD4 or CD8 based on which sequenced repertoire, CD4 or CD8, contained the clonotype at higher abundance. In-frame beta chains were kept once TCRdb had trimmed the public reads at Q25 with fastp and called clones with MiXCR. Records with the same CDR3 protein are collapsed into one entry carrying the most frequent genes and DNA. These V and J calls are TCRdb output, not the study's own analysis. The sample has fewer than 500,000 distinct CDR3 sequences on record, around 20% of them singletons. The ten most abundant clones make up 18% of the sample.

This sample was included in a study of T cells after yellow fever vaccination (dated by TCRdb to between 2018 and 2021). Context from the whole study: The SMART-Seq v4 Ultra Low Input RNA kit was used to prepare libraries from fractions with low cell numbers. Bulk TCR alpha and beta repertoires were sequenced longitudinally to track T-cell clones before and after primary and booster YFV17D yellow fever vaccination. Two healthy male donors, one aged 18 to 30 and one aged 30 to 40 years, were included in the cohort. Blood was collected at multiple timepoints before and after primary and secondary immunization, and bulk PBMC replicates and cell subsets were isolated. The study at large found these results: Compared with the primary T-cell response, the secondary T-cell response was faster but weaker, reaching its peak on day 5 rather than on day 15. Computational filtering was required because FACS-sorted repertoires could contain abundant contaminating clonotypes from the bulk population. Because the study included only a couple of donors, the extent to which the findings can be generalized is limited. After the booster, most of the clones that had expanded following primary vaccination were detected again (roughly 97% of CD4 and roughly nine tenths of CD8), which suggests that memory was broadly maintained. A small share of clonotypes was detected in both CD4 and CD8 compartments, with the overlap likely arising from convergent recombination.

The V gene is TRBV6-1 and the J gene is TRBJ1-2, with 7 junctional bases fitting TRBD1. The sequencing used PBMCs, collected before the yellow fever booster vaccination. The TCR sequence derives from a man between 18 and 29 years old who received the YFV17D yellow fever vaccine. The CDR3 protein sequence reads: CASSDHVISVGQANYGYTF. The base sequence is TGTGCCAGCAGTGACCATGTTATTTCGGTCGGACAGGCTAACTATGGCTACACCTTC.